Listed below are T cell receptor beta chains from one sample, sequenced in a study of Graves' ophthalmopathy and Graves' hyperthyroidism. TCRdb independently ran MiXCR on the multiplex PCR reads; one entry per CDR3 protein. The sample comprises 900,000 to 1,200,000 distinct CDR3 sequences, less than 45% of which are singletons, and 11% rests with the top ten. Sequencing was performed on peripheral blood or thyroid tissue (not recorded which). The receptors shown here come from an adult man with Graves' hyperthyroidism. The CDR3 runs from the conserved cysteine through the conserved F or W. The D gene is left open where the match is weak. Only part of the rows carry a size: once, few, many, or a class if the clone is expanded.

TRBJ1-2,many,TRBV6-5,NA,CASHEEGLGYTF,TGTGCCAGCCATGAGGAGGGCCTCGGCTACACCTTC
TRBJ2-5,NA,TRBV7-2,NA,CASSWQGVRQTQYF,TGTGCCAGCAGCTGGCAGGGAGTTAGGCAGACCCAGTACTTC
TRBJ1-4,many,TRBV11-1,NA,CASSRTKRREKLFF,TGTGCCAGCAGCCGGACTAAACGGCGGGAAAAACTGTTTTTT
TRBJ1-3,many,TRBV2,NA,CASSGGARTGGNTIYF,TGTGCCAGCAGTGGGGGGGCTCGGACGGGAGGAAACACCATATATTTT
TRBJ1-2,many,TRBV7-9,NA,CASRPTANYGYTF,TGTGCCAGCAGACCGACCGCTAACTATGGCTACACCTTC
TRBJ1-5,NA,TRBV12-3/TRBV12-4,NA,CAPPRGGDQPQHF,TGTGCCCCGCCGAGAGGGGGGGATCAGCCCCAGCATTTT
TRBJ1-6,NA,TRBV15,TRBD1,CATSRSTGTGSPLHF,TGTGCCACCAGCAGATCGACAGGGACAGGCTCACCCCTCCACTTT
TRBJ2-5,NA,TRBV2,TRBD2,CASTRSTSGTAETQYF,TGTGCCAGCACCCGGTCGACTAGCGGGACCGCAGAGACCCAGTACTTC
TRBJ2-7,few,TRBV4-2,TRBD1,CASSQDGDRGAYEQYF,TGTGCCAGCAGCCAAGATGGTGACAGGGGGGCCTACGAGCAGTACTTC
TRBJ2-2,many,TRBV10-3,NA,CAISEFSGTNTGELFF,TGTGCCATCAGTGAGTTTAGCGGAACGAACACCGGGGAGCTGTTTTTT
TRBJ1-2,NA,TRBV7-2,NA,CASHEGYGGYTF,TGTGCCAGCCACGAAGGATACGGGGGCTACACCTTC
TRBJ2-7,many,TRBV20-1,NA,CSASRASVPPYEQYF,TGCAGTGCTAGTAGAGCTAGCGTACCACCCTACGAGCAGTACTTC
TRBJ1-5,NA,TRBV7-2,NA,CASSYGTGPGWPQHF,TGTGCCAGCAGCTACGGGACTGGGCCTGGATGGCCCCAGCATTTT
TRBJ1-1,many,TRBV29-1,NA,CSVEDPPGGGENTEAFF,TGCAGCGTTGAAGATCCACCCGGAGGAGGGGAGAACACTGAAGCTTTCTTT
TRBJ1-1,many,TRBV2,TRBD1,CASSYPIQGAGNTEAFF,TGTGCCAGCAGCTACCCGATACAGGGGGCAGGGAACACTGAAGCTTTCTTT
TRBJ2-7,few,TRBV7-2,NA,CASSLSEQSGDEQYF,TGTGCCAGCAGCTTAAGTGAGCAGTCTGGCGACGAGCAGTACTTC
TRBJ1-1,NA,TRBV20-1,NA,CSGGAPGDTEAFF,TGCAGTGGCGGGGCCCCTGGGGACACTGAAGCTTTCTTT
TRBJ2-6,NA,TRBV10-3,NA,CASSYSWQGVSGANVLTF,TGTGCCAGCAGTTACTCTTGGCAGGGTGTATCCGGGGCCAACGTCCTGACTTTC
TRBJ2-2,many,TRBV7-2,NA,CASSQGQGRTGELFF,TGCGCCAGCAGCCAAGGGCAGGGACGCACCGGGGAGCTGTTTTTT
TRBJ1-3,NA,TRBV20-1,NA,CSARMAAGGTGDTIYF,TGCAGTGCTAGAATGGCAGCTGGGGGGACGGGAGACACCATATATTTT
TRBJ1-4,many,TRBV13,NA,CASSLEGRGREKLFF,TGTGCCAGCAGCTTAGAGGGCAGGGGTCGGGAAAAACTGTTTTTT
TRBJ2-6,many,TRBV7-8,TRBD1,CASSPRDRGVNSGANVLTF,TGTGCCAGCAGCCCCCGGGACAGAGGCGTAAACTCTGGGGCCAACGTCCTGACTTTC
TRBJ2-5,few,TRBV7-8,NA,CASSLGHGETQYF,TGTGCCAGCAGCTTAGGACACGGGGAGACCCAGTACTTC
TRBJ2-7,NA,TRBV25-1,NA,CASSPGLWSYEQYF,TGTGCCAGCAGTCCCGGTTTATGGTCCTACGAGCAGTACTTC
TRBJ2-2,NA,TRBV15,NA,CATSRLREAAGELFF,TGTGCCACCAGCAGACTAAGGGAGGCGGCCGGGGAGCTGTTTTTT
TRBJ1-5,few,TRBV20-1,NA,CSAKGFSNQPQHF,TGCAGTGCTAAGGGTTTTAGCAATCAGCCCCAGCATTTT
TRBJ1-4,many,TRBV24-1,NA,CATSAPGANEKLFF,TGTGCCACCAGCGCTCCTGGGGCTAATGAAAAACTGTTTTTT
TRBJ2-7,many,TRBV7-9,NA,CASSPGSDAPYEQYF,TGTGCCAGCAGCCCCGGGTCCGACGCTCCCTACGAGCAGTACTTC
TRBJ2-7,NA,TRBV7-8,TRBD1,CASRSGTGLSRQYF,TGTGCCAGCAGGTCTGGGACAGGGCTCTCTAGGCAGTACTTC
TRBJ1-6,many,TRBV15,TRBD1,CATSRGQGRGSLDSPLHF,TGTGCCACCAGCAGAGGACAGGGTAGGGGAAGTCTCGATTCACCCCTCCACTTT
TRBJ2-7,NA,TRBV6-5,TRBD1,CASRRDRLAQIEQYF,TGTGCCAGCAGAAGGGACAGACTTGCCCAGATCGAGCAGTACTTC
TRBJ2-2,few,TRBV10-3,NA,CAISESRARTGELFF,TGTGCCATCAGTGAGTCCAGGGCGAGGACCGGGGAGCTGTTTTTT
TRBJ1-6,NA,TRBV7-8,TRBD1,CASSRKGDSNSPLHF,TGTGCCAGCAGCCGAAAGGGGGACAGTAATTCACCCCTCCACTTT
TRBJ1-1,few,TRBV20-1,NA,CSAREGGIEAFF,TGCAGTGCTAGAGAGGGGGGGATAGAAGCTTTCTTT
TRBJ2-2,many,TRBV7-9,NA,CASSQARGNTGELFF,TGTGCCAGCAGTCAAGCTAGGGGGAACACCGGGGAGCTGTTTTTT
TRBJ2-7,many,TRBV7-6,NA,CASSMQALYEQYF,TGTGCCAGCAGCATGCAGGCTCTCTACGAGCAGTACTTC
TRBJ2-7,NA,TRBV7-2,TRBD2,CASSLQGVAGIYEQYF,TGTGCCAGCAGCCTGCAGGGAGTAGCGGGAATCTACGAGCAGTACTTC
TRBJ1-5,NA,TRBV7-9,NA,CVSSAGVGNQPQHF,TGTGTCAGCAGCGCCGGGGTGGGCAATCAGCCCCAGCATTTT
TRBJ1-1,NA,TRBV6-5,NA,CASSYSFRTEAFF,TGTGCCAGCAGTTACTCTTTCCGCACTGAAGCTTTCTTT
TRBJ1-5,NA,TRBV10-3,TRBD1,CAVSGTGGTQPQHF,TGTGCCGTATCCGGGACAGGGGGCACTCAGCCCCAGCATTTT
TRBJ1-1,few,TRBV28,TRBD1,CASSYRGVSTEAFF,TGTGCCAGCAGTTACAGGGGAGTAAGCACTGAAGCTTTCTTT
TRBJ2-5,few,TRBV7-6,NA,CASSLALRVFQETQYF,TGTGCCAGCAGCTTAGCGCTGAGGGTTTTTCAAGAGACCCAGTACTTC
TRBJ1-4,NA,TRBV14,NA,CASSQDSPTNEKLFF,TGTGCCAGCAGCCAAGACTCTCCAACTAATGAAAAACTGTTTTTT
TRBJ2-7,many,TRBV9,NA,CASSVALGSTYEQYF,TGTGCCAGCAGCGTAGCTCTGGGCAGTACCTACGAGCAGTACTTC
TRBJ2-2,NA,TRBV29-1,NA,CSALDSGELFF,TGCAGCGCTCTCGACAGCGGGGAGCTGTTTTTT